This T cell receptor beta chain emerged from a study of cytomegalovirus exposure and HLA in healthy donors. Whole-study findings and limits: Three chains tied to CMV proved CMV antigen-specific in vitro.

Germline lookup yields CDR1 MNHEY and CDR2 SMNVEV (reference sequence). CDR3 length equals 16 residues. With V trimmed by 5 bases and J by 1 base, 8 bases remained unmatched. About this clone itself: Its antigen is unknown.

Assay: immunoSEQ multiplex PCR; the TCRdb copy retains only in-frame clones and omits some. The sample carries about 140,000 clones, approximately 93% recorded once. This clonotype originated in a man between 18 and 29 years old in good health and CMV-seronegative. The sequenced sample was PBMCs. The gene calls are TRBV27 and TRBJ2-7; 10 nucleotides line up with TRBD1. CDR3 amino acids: CASSLDRGRSSYEQYF. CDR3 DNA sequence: TGTGCCAGCAGTCTAGACAGGGGGCGAAGTTCCTACGAGCAGTACTTC.